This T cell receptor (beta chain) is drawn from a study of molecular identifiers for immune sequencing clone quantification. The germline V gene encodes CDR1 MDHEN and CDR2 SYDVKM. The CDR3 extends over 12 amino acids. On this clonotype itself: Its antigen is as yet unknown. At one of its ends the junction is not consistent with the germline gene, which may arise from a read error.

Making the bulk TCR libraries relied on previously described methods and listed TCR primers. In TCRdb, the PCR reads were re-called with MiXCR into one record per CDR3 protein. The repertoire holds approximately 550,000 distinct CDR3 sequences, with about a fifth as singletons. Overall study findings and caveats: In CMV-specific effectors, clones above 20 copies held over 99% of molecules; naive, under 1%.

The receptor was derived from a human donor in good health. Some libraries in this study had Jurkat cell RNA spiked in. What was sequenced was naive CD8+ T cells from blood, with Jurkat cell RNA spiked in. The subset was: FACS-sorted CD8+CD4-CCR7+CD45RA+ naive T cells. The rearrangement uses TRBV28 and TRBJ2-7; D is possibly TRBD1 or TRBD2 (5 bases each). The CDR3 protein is CASSYTSRDGDF. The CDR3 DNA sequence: TGTGCCAGCAGTTACACGAGCCGGGACGGGGACTTC.